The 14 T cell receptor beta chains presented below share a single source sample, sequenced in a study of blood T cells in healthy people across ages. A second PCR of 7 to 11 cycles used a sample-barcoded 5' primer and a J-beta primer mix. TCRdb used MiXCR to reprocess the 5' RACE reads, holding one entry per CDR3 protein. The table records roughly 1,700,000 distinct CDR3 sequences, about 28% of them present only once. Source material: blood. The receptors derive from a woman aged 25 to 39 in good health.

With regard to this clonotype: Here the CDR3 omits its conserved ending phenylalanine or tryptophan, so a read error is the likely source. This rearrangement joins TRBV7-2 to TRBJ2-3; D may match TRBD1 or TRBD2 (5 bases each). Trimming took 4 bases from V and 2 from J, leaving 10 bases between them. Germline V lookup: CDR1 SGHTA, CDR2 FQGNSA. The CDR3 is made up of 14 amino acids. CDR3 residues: CASSSGTNTDTQYL. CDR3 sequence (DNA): TGTGCCAGCAGCTCCGGGACCAACACAGATACGCAGTATTTA.

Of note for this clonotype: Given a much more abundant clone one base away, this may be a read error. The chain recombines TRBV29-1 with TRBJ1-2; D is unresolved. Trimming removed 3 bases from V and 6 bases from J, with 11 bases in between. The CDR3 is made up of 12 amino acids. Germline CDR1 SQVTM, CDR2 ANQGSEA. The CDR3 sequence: CSVELRWDGYTF. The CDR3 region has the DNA TGCAGCGTTGAGTTGAGGTGGGATGGCTACACCTTC.

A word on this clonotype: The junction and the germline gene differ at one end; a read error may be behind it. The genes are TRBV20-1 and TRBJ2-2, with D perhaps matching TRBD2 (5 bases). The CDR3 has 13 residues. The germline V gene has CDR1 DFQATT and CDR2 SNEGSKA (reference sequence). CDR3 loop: CSGKRANTGERFF. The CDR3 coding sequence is TGCAGTGGGAAGCGAGCCAACACCGGGGAGCGGTTTTTT.

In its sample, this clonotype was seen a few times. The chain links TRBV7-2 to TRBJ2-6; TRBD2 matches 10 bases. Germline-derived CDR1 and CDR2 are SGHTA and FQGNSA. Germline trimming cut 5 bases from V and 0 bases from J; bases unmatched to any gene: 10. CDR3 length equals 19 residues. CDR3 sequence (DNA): TGTGCCAGCAGCCCGAGATCTCTAGCGGGAGTCTCTGGGGCCAACGTCCTGACTTTC. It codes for CASSPRSLAGVSGANVLTF. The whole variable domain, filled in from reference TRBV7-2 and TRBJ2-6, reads GAGVSQSPSNKVTEKGKDVELRCDPISGHTALYWYRQSLGQGLEFLIYFQGNSAPDKSGLPSDRFSAERTGGSVSTLTIQRTQQEDSAVYLCASSPRSLAGVSGANVLTFGAGSRLTVL.

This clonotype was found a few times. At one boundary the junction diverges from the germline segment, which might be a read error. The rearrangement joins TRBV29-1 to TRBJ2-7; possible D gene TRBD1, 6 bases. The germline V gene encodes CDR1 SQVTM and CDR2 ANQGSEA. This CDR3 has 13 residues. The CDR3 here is CNVEERDNYEQYF. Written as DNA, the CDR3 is TGCAACGTTGAAGAGAGGGACAACTACGAGCAGTACTTC.

The CDR3 region has the DNA TGTGCCAGCAGTTCGAGGAACATTCAGTACTTC. It codes for CASSSRNIQYF. The chain combines TRBV28 with TRBJ2-4, with D hard to call. This CDR3 comprises 11 residues. The V and J ends lost 4 bases and 7 bases respectively, with 5 bases between them. CDR1 and CDR2 (germline): MDHEN, SYDVKM.

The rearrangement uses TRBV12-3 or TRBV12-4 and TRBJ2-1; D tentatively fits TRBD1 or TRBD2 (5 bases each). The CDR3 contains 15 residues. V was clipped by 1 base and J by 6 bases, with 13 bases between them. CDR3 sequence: CASSLVATGPNEQFF. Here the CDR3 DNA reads TGTGCCAGCAGTTTAGTTGCGACGGGGCCCAATGAGCAGTTCTTC.

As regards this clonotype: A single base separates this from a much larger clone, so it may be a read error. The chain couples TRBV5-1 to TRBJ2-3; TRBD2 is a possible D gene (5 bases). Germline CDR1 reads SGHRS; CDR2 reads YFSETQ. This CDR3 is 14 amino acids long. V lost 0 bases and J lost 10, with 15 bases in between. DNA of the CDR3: TGCGCCAGCAGCTTGGATACCGCCGGGGATGCGCAGTATTTT. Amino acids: CASSLDTAGDAQYF.

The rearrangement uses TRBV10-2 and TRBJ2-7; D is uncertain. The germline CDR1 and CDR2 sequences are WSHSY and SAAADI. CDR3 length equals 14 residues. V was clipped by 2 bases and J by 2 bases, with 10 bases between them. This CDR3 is CASSELPGAYEQYF. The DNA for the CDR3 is TGCGCCAGCAGTGAGCTCCCAGGAGCCTACGAGCAGTACTTC.

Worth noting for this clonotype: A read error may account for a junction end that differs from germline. In nucleotides, the CDR3 is TGTACCAGCAGCGGAACTAGCGCCTCCCAAGAGACCCAGTACTTC. Its translation is CTSSGTSASQETQYF. This chain joins TRBV5-6 and TRBJ2-5; 7 nucleotides align to TRBD2. CDR3 size: 15 residues. In germline, CDR1 is SGHDT, CDR2 YYEEEE. Full variable domain (rest looked up from reference TRBV5-6 and TRBJ2-5): DAGVTQSPTHLIKTRGQQVTLRCSPKSGHDTVSWYQQALGQGPQFIFQYYEEEERQRGNFPDRFSGHQFPNYSSELNVNALLLGDSALYLCTSSGTSASQETQYFGPGTRLLVL.

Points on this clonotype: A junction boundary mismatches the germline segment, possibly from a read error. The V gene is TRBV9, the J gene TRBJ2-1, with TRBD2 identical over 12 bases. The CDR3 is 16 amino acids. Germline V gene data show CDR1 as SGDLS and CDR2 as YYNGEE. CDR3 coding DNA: TGTTCCAGCAGCGACCGACCTAGCGGGGGGGCTGGTGAGCAGTTCTTC. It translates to CSSSDRPSGGAGEQFF.

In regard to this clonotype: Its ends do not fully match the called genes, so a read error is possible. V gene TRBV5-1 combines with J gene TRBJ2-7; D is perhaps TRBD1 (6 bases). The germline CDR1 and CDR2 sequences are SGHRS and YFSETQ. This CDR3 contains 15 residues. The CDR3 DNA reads TGCGCCAACAGCCCGACCACAGGGTACGCCTACGAGCAGTACTTC. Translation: CANSPTTGYAYEQYF.

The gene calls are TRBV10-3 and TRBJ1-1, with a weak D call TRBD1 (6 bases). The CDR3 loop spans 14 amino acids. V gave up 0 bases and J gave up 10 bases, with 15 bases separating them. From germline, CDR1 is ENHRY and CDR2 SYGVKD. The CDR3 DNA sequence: TGTGCCATCAGTGAGTCAGGGGGGCTCGCGGGAGCTTTCTTT. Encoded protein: CAISESGGLAGAFF.

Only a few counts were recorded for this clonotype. The CDR3 protein is CASSTRNMNTEAFF. CDR3 bases: TGTGCCAGCAGCACTCGAAACATGAACACTGAAGCTTTCTTT. The chain recombines TRBV7-2 with TRBJ1-1; no firm D call. This CDR3 is built from 14 residues. Trimming pared 5 bases from V and 0 bases from J, leaving 10 bases between. Germline V lookup: CDR1 SGHTA, CDR2 FQGNSA.